A single sample gave rise to the 32 T cell receptor beta chains below, sequenced in a study of blood T cell repertoires in COVID-19. Produced via immunoSEQ multiplex PCR; TCRdb's table is partial and in-frame only. This sample has approximately 40,000 clones; 91% occur once, and the top ten carry less than 7%. The sequenced sample was peripheral blood. The receptor set was obtained from an elderly woman with acute or convalescent COVID-19.

The chain employs TRBV12-3 or TRBV12-4 and TRBJ1-1; D is uncertain. This CDR3 is 13 amino acids long. V was cut by 2 bases and J by 11 bases, with 15 bases left in between. As DNA, the CDR3 is TGTGCCAGCAGTTTAAGTTCCGGGATGGAGGCTTTCTTT. This translates into CASSLSSGMEAFF.

CDR3 region: CASSPLAGGPDTQYF. In DNA form, the CDR3 reads TGTGCCAGCAGCCCCCTAGCGGGGGGGCCAGATACGCAGTATTTT. V gene TRBV11-3 combines with J gene TRBJ2-3, with 12 bases matching TRBD2. After removal of 5 bases from V and 4 bases from J, the junction contained 4 bases not matched to a gene. Germline loops: CDR1 SGHNT, CDR2 YENEEA. This CDR3 is 15 amino acids long.

The V and J genes are TRBV5-1 and TRBJ1-4; the match to TRBD1 covers 9 bases. CDR1 is SGHRS and CDR2 is YFSETQ in the germline V gene. The CDR3 runs 14 residues. After removal of 2 bases from V and 8 bases from J, the junction contained 4 bases not matched to a gene. CDR3 amino acids: CASSLQGAVEKLFF. DNA for the CDR3: TGCGCCAGCAGCTTACAGGGGGCGGTGGAAAAACTGTTTTTT. Filled out from reference TRBV5-1 and TRBJ1-4, the complete variable domain reads KAGVTQTPRYLIKTRGQQVTLSCSPISGHRSVSWYQQTPGQGLQFLFEYFSETQRNKGNFPGRFSGRQFSNSRSEMNVSTLELGDSALYLCASSLQGAVEKLFFGSGTQLSVL.

This clone was observed a single time. The chain uses TRBV7-9 and TRBJ2-2; 9 nucleotides align to TRBD1. Germline loops: CDR1 SEHNR, CDR2 FQNEAQ (reference sequence). The CDR3 runs 16 residues. The junction had 9 bases not matched to a gene; V was cut back by 3 bases and J by 7 bases. CDR3 coding DNA: TGTGCCAGCAGCTTCGCCGGGACAGGGAACGTCGGGGAGCTGTTTTTT. Amino acids: CASSFAGTGNVGELFF.

The genes are TRBV2 and TRBJ2-3; D not certain. The CDR3 consists of 12 residues. Germline CDR1 and CDR2: SNHLY and FYNNEI. The ends were cut back, 7 bases at V and 6 bases at J, with 11 bases in the middle. DNA for the CDR3: TGTGCCAGCAACCTAGGCGGCGATACGCAGTATTTT. It translates to CASNLGGDTQYF.

CDR3 DNA sequence: TGTGCCAGCAAGGAGGGGCGTAGCACAGATACGCAGTATTTT. As protein: CASKEGRSTDTQYF. V gene TRBV7-9 combines with J gene TRBJ2-3; D perhaps matches TRBD2 (6 bases). Trimming shortened V by 7 bases and J by 0 bases, and 11 bases separated the two germline ends. From germline, CDR1 is SEHNR and CDR2 FQNEAQ (reference sequence). This CDR3 spans 14 amino acids.

CDR3 coding DNA: TGTGCCATCAGCCTGGGCCAGGGTAATAATTCACCCCTCCACTTT. Translated: CAISLGQGNNSPLHF. The J gene is TRBJ1-6, the V gene TRBV10-3, with D perhaps TRBD1 (5 bases). V lost 6 bases to trimming and J lost 5 bases, with 14 bases between them. Germline V gene data show CDR1 as ENHRY and CDR2 as SYGVKD. The CDR3 sequence is 15 residues long.

The rearrangement joins TRBV11-2 to TRBJ2-2; 11 bases are shared with TRBD1. CDR1 is SGHAT and CDR2 is FQNNGV in the germline V gene. The V segment lost 6 bases and the J segment 3 bases; nucleotides outside the gene matches: 3. The CDR3 consists of 15 residues. The CDR3 DNA reads TGTGCCAGCAGGGGACAGGGGGTGGACACCGGGGAGCTGTTTTTT. It specifies CASRGQGVDTGELFF.

The chain employs TRBV9 and TRBJ1-3, with D perhaps matching TRBD1 (5 bases). Germline CDR1 and CDR2: SGDLS and YYNGEE. The CDR3 consists of 17 residues. The V and J ends lost 0 bases and 1 base respectively, with 14 bases between them. CDR3 bases: TGTGCCAGCAGCGTAGGTATAACAGGTCGATCTGGAAACACCATATATTTT. It is translated as CASSVGITGRSGNTIYF.

The chain combines TRBV11-2 with TRBJ2-5; D is possibly TRBD2 (5 bases). There are 16 residues in the CDR3. V gave up 5 bases and J gave up 2 bases, with 18 bases separating them. The germline V gene encodes CDR1 SGHAT and CDR2 FQNNGV. The CDR3 here is CASSLSGSPYQETQYF. Here the CDR3 DNA reads TGTGCCAGCAGCCTTTCGGGGAGTCCCTATCAAGAGACCCAGTACTTC.

The genes are TRBV2 and TRBJ1-5; D gene unclear. Trimming removed 6 bases from V and 3 bases from J, with 6 bases in between. This CDR3 has 12 residues. CDR1 and CDR2 (germline): SNHLY, FYNNEI. The CDR3 sequence is CASSRYNQPQHF. The CDR3 nucleotides read TGTGCCAGCAGCAGATACAATCAGCCCCAGCATTTT.

This chain links TRBV7-3 with TRBJ2-1; 7 positions agree with TRBD1. In germline, CDR1 is SGHTA, CDR2 FQGTGA. This CDR3 contains 13 residues. The V segment lost 5 bases and the J segment 7 bases; nucleotides outside the gene matches: 5. CDR3 sequence: CASSPTGANEQFF. As DNA, the CDR3 is TGTGCCAGCAGCCCAACAGGGGCAAATGAGCAGTTCTTC.

This chain uses TRBV11-3 with TRBJ2-5, with TRBD1 matching 11 bases. Germline CDR1 SGHNT, CDR2 YENEEA. The CDR3 spans 15 residues. J was trimmed by 5 bases and V by 4 bases; bases with no gene match: 6. CDR3 region: CASSSGQGARETQYF. The CDR3 bases are TGTGCCAGCAGCTCCGGACAGGGGGCGCGTGAGACCCAGTACTTC.

The table lists this clone with a count of one. One junction end does not reproduce the germline sequence, and a read error may be involved. The rearrangement joins TRBV7-7 to TRBJ2-5, with TRBD2 as a possible D gene (6 bases). The germline gives CDR1 SSHAT, CDR2 FNYEAQ (reference sequence). The CDR3 is 15 amino acids. CDR3 nucleotides: TGTGCTAGCAGCTTAGTCGGGACTGGGCAAGAGACCCAGTACTTC. It is translated as CASSLVGTGQETQYF.

This clone was recorded once. The CDR3 nucleotides read TGTGCCTGGAACAGACAGGGGGCGCGGGTGAACACTGAAGCTTTCTTT. Amino acid sequence: CAWNRQGARVNTEAFF. This chain connects TRBV30 to TRBJ1-1; 10 positions agree with TRBD1. Germline CDR1 is GTSNPN and CDR2 is SVGIG (reference sequence). This CDR3 contains 16 residues. The J segment lost 0 bases and the V segment lost 4 bases, leaving 8 bases of the junction unmatched.

This sequence joins TRBV10-3 and TRBJ1-3; D may be TRBD1 (6 bases). Germline values: CDR1 ENHRY, CDR2 SYGVKD. V was pared by 3 bases and J by 3 bases, with 15 bases between. The CDR3 totals 16 residues. The CDR3 loop reads CAISDLRGGLGNTIYF. CDR3 DNA: TGTGCCATCAGTGATCTCCGGGGGGGGCTTGGAAACACCATATATTTT.

This sequence joins TRBV30 and TRBJ1-1, with D possibly being TRBD1 (6 bases). Germline V lookup: CDR1 GTSNPN, CDR2 SVGIG (reference sequence). This CDR3 region has 13 residues. Trimming removed 0 bases from V and 11 bases from J, with 16 bases in between. As DNA, the CDR3 is TGTGCCTGGAGTGTTTCAGGGGCCTGGGAGGCTTTCTTT. This encodes CAWSVSGAWEAFF.

This clone was seen only once. The chain couples TRBV5-5 to TRBJ1-1, with D unclear. The CDR3 length is 14 residues. Deletions cut 2 bases from V and 1 base from J, with 9 bases between. Germline lookup yields CDR1 SGHKS and CDR2 YYEKEE (reference sequence). Written as DNA, the CDR3 is TGTGCCAGCAGCTTTTTACAGACGAACACTGAAGCTTTCTTT. This codes for CASSFLQTNTEAFF.

The chain carries TRBV5-1 and TRBJ2-5, with 8 bases identical to TRBD1. Per germline, CDR1 SGHRS and CDR2 YFSETQ. There are 14 residues in the CDR3. V lost 4 bases, J lost 2 bases, and 4 bases stayed unmatched. Here the CDR3 reads CASSVGTGQETQYF. CDR3 sequence (DNA): TGCGCCAGCAGCGTCGGGACAGGACAAGAGACCCAGTACTTC.

This CDR3 is CAISENRVDNQPQHF. The CDR3 nucleotides read TGTGCCATCAGTGAAAACAGGGTTGACAATCAGCCCCAGCATTTT. The chain couples TRBV10-3 to TRBJ1-5; D perhaps matches TRBD1 (6 bases). The germline CDR1 and CDR2 sequences are ENHRY and SYGVKD. V was shortened by 3 bases and J by 3 bases, with 12 bases between the two germline ends. This CDR3 is built from 15 residues.

The chain has TRBV6-6 and TRBJ1-2; TRBD1 is a possible D gene (5 bases). V was trimmed by 2 bases and J by 8 bases, leaving 15 bases between them. Germline V gives CDR1 MNHNY, CDR2 SVGAGI (reference sequence). This CDR3 is 14 amino acids long. In DNA, the CDR3 is TGTGCCAGCAGTTACGGGCAGGGTGTGGGAGGCTACACCTTC. Encoded protein: CASSYGQGVGGYTF.

The J gene is TRBJ1-1, the V gene TRBV6-2 or TRBV6-3, with TRBD1 matching 7 bases. CDR3 length equals 12 residues. Germline CDR1 reads MNHEY; CDR2 reads SVGEGT. Trimming removed 4 bases from V and 5 bases from J; junction bases left unmatched: 1. The CDR3: CASSSQGTEAFF. CDR3 in DNA: TGTGCCAGCAGTTCACAGGGGACTGAAGCTTTCTTT.

The J gene is TRBJ2-5, the V gene TRBV6-5; TRBD2 might be the D (6 bases). CDR1 and CDR2 (germline): MNHEY, SVGAGI. Trimming left V 0 bases short and J 7 bases short, with 18 bases between. The CDR3 is 16 amino acids. Written as DNA, the CDR3 is TGTGCCAGCAGTTACTCGAAGGGACTCCCATTGGGGACCCAGTACTTC. Protein: CASSYSKGLPLGTQYF.

The rearrangement uses TRBV9 and TRBJ2-3; no clear D gene. This CDR3 is built from 13 residues. Trimming cost V 0 bases and J 1 base, with 3 bases left between them. The germline V gene has CDR1 SGDLS and CDR2 YYNGEE. In nucleotides, the CDR3 is TGTGCCAGCAGCGTAGGAGGCACAGATACGCAGTATTTT. Translating it yields CASSVGGTDTQYF.

The chain recombines TRBV10-1 with TRBJ2-1; 9 nucleotides line up with TRBD1. The CDR3 is 12 amino acids. Germline values: CDR1 WNHNN, CDR2 SYGVQD (reference sequence). V was pared by 8 bases and J by 7 bases, with 3 bases of the junction left unmatched. The CDR3 nucleotides read TGCGCCAGCGGTGGACAGGGGAATGAGCAGTTCTTC. The encoded protein is CASGGQGNEQFF.

This sequence joins TRBV5-5 and TRBJ1-2; a possible D gene is TRBD1 (6 bases). V lost 1 base and J lost 0, with 19 bases in between. Germline CDR1 SGHKS, CDR2 YYEKEE (reference sequence). The CDR3 is made up of 18 amino acids. CDR3 coding DNA: TGTGCCAGCAGCTTGCGCGAGCAGGGGCTTTCACCTAACTATGGCTACACCTTC. Amino acid sequence: CASSLREQGLSPNYGYTF. The full variable domain, in which reference TRBV5-5 and TRBJ1-2 provide the parts outside the CDR3, is DAGVTQSPTHLIKTRGQQVTLRCSPISGHKSVSWYQQVLGQGPQFIFQYYEKEERGRGNFPDRFSARQFPNYSSELNVNALLLGDSALYLCASSLREQGLSPNYGYTFGSGTRLTVV.

This sequence joins TRBV12-3 or TRBV12-4 and TRBJ2-7; D is unresolved. The CDR3 is 12 amino acids. The ends were cut back, 0 bases at V and 3 bases at J, with 3 bases in the middle. The CDR3 loop reads CASSLANYEQYF. CDR3 DNA sequence: TGTGCCAGCAGTTTAGCCAACTACGAGCAGTACTTC.

The J gene is TRBJ2-3, the V gene TRBV2, with 8 bases matching TRBD2. Germline assignment: CDR1 SNHLY and CDR2 FYNNEI. V shed 6 bases and J 5 bases; nucleotides not matched to a gene: 7. This CDR3 has 14 amino acids. CDR3 loop: CASRPGLAGDTQYF. The CDR3 DNA follows: TGTGCCAGCAGACCCGGGCTAGCGGGAGATACGCAGTATTTT.

The chain uses TRBV7-3 and TRBJ2-7; 8 positions match TRBD1. This CDR3 region has 14 residues. The J segment lost 3 bases and the V segment lost 6 bases, leaving 7 bases of the junction unmatched. Germline V CDR1 and CDR2: SGHTA, FQGTGA. CDR3 protein: CASRSPGGRYEQYF. The CDR3 DNA reads TGTGCCAGCAGGTCTCCAGGGGGCCGCTACGAGCAGTACTTC. Full variable domain (rest looked up from reference TRBV7-3 and TRBJ2-7): GAGVSQTPSNKVTEKGKYVELRCDPISGHTALYWYRQSLGQGPEFLIYFQGTGAADDSGLPNDRFFAVRPEGSVSTLKIQRTERGDSAVYLCASRSPGGRYEQYFGPGTRLTVT.

The V call is TRBV18, the J call TRBJ2-7, with 12 bases fitting TRBD2. This CDR3 has 14 residues. The germline gives CDR1 KGHSH, CDR2 LQKENI. Germline trimming cut 6 bases from V and 4 bases from J; bases unmatched to any gene: 4. The CDR3 DNA reads TGTGCCAGCTCCAGGACTAGCGGGACGTACGAGCAGTACTTC. This translates into CASSRTSGTYEQYF.

The rearrangement links TRBV30 to TRBJ1-1; 8 nucleotides align to TRBD1. The germline CDR1 and CDR2 sequences are GTSNPN and SVGIG (reference sequence). The ends lost 2 bases at V and 4 bases at J; junction bases unmatched: 3. The CDR3 covers 13 residues. This CDR3 is CAWSRTGGTEAFF. In DNA form, the CDR3 reads TGTGCCTGGAGTCGAACAGGGGGCACTGAAGCTTTCTTT.

The genes are TRBV4-3 and TRBJ1-1; D not resolved. Trimming shortened V by 1 base and J by 10 bases, and 13 bases separated the two germline ends. The CDR3 sequence is 13 residues long. In germline, CDR1 is LGHNA, CDR2 YSLEER. The CDR3 region has the DNA TGCGCCAGCAGCCAAGTTTTCGGTTTCGGAGCTTTCTTT. Protein: CASSQVFGFGAFF.